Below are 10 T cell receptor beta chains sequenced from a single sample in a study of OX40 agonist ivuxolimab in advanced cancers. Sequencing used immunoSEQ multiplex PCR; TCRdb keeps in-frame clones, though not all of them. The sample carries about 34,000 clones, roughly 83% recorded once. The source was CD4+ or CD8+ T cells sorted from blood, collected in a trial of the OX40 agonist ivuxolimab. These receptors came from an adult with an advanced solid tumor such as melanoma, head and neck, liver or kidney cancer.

CDR3 sequence: CASSDFLRTEGGTDTQYF. Here the CDR3 DNA reads TGTGCCAGCAGTGACTTTTTACGGACGGAAGGTGGTACAGATACGCAGTATTTT. The chain uses TRBV2 and TRBJ2-3; D unresolved. V was trimmed by 3 bases and J by 3 bases, leaving 22 bases between them. This CDR3 is 18 amino acids long. Germline CDR1 SNHLY, CDR2 FYNNEI.

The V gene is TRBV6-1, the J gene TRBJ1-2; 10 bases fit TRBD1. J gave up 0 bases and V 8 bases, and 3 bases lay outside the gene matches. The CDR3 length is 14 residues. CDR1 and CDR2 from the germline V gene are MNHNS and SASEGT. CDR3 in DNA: TGTGCCAGCCTAGACAGGGGGCCTAACTATGGCTACACCTTC. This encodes CASLDRGPNYGYTF.

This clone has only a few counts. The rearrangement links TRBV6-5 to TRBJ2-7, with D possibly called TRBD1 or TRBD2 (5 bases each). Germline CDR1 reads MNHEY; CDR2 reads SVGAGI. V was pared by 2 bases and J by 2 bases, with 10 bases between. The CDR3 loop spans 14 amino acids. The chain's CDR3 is CASSYKGPTYEQYF. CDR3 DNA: TGTGCCAGCAGTTACAAGGGACCCACCTACGAGCAGTACTTC.

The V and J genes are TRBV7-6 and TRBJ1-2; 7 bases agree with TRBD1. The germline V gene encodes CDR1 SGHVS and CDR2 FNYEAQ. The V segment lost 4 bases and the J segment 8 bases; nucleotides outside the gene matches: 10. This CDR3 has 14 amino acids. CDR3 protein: CASSSEQGTRGYTF. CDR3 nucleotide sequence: TGTGCCAGCAGCTCCGAACAGGGGACTAGAGGCTACACCTTC.

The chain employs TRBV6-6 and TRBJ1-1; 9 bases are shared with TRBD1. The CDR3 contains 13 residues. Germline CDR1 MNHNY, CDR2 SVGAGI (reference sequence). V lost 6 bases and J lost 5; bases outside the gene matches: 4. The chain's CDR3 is CASRYRGLTEAFF. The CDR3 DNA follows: TGTGCCAGCAGGTACAGGGGGCTGACTGAAGCTTTCTTT.

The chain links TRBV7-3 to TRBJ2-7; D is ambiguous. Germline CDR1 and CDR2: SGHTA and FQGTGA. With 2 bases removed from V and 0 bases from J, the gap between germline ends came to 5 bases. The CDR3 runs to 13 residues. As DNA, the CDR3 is TGTGCCAGCAGCTTATCGGGCTCCTACGAGCAGTACTTC. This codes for CASSLSGSYEQYF.

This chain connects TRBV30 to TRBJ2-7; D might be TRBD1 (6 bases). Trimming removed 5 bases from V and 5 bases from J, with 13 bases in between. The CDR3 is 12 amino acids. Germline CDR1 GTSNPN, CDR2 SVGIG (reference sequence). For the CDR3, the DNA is TGTGCCTGGGCCTCGGGACAAAACGAGCAGTACTTC. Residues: CAWASGQNEQYF. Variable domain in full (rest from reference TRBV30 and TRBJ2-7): SQTIHQWPATLVQPVGSPLSLECTVEGTSNPNLYWYRQAAGRGLQLLFYSVGIGQISSEVPQNLSASRPQDRQFILSSKKLLLSDSGFYLCAWASGQNEQYFGPGTRLTVT.

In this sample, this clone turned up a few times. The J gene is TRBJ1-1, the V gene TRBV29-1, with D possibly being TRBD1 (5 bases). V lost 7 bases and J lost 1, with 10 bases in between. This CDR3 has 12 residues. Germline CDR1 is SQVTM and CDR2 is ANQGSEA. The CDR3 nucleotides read TGCAGCGCGTTCAGGGAGAACACTGAAGCTTTCTTT. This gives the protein CSAFRENTEAFF.

CDR3 in DNA: TGTGCCAGCAGCGTAGGGTTAGCGGGAGGGCCCCCCTTCAATGAGCAGTTCTTC. It encodes CASSVGLAGGPPFNEQFF. This chain links TRBV9 with TRBJ2-1, with 11 positions matching TRBD2. CDR1 is SGDLS, CDR2 YYNGEE, per germline. V trimming: 0 bases; J trimming: 6 bases; junction bases outside the gene matches: 11. CDR3 length equals 18 residues.

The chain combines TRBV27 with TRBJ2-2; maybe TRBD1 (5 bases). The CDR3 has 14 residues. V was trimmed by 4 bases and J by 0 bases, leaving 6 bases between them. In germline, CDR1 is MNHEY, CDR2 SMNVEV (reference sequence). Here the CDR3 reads CASSWTSNTGELFF. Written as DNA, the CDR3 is TGTGCCAGCAGTTGGACATCGAACACCGGGGAGCTGTTTTTT.